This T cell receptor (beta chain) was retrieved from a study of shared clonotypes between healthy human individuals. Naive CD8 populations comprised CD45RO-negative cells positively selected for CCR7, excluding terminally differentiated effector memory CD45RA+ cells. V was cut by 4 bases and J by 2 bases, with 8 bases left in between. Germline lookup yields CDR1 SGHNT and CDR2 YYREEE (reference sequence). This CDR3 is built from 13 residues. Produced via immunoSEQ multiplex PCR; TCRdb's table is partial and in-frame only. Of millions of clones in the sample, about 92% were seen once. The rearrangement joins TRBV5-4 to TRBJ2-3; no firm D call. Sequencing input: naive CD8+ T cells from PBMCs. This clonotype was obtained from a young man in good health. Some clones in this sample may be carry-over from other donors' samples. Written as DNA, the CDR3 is TGTGCCAGCAGCCCCAGGATCACAGATACGCAGTATTTT. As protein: CASSPRITDTQYF. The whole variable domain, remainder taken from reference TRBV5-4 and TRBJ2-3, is ETGVTQSPTHLIKTRGQQVTLRCSSQSGHNTVSWYQQALGQGPQFIFQYYREEENGRGNFPPRFSGLQFPNYSSELNVNALELDDSALYLCASSPRITDTQYFGPGTRLTVL.